These 20 T cell receptor beta chains were sequenced from one sample in a study of early T cells in non-severe SARS-CoV-2 infection. One entry per CDR3 protein, called by TCRdb with MiXCR from the 5' RACE reads. The sample comprises roughly 99,000 distinct CDR3 sequences, roughly 11% of which are singletons, and about 8.1% rests with the top ten. Sequencing input: whole blood. These receptors were collected from an adult who was a healthcare worker with PCR-confirmed SARS-CoV-2 infection or an uninfected control (not recorded which).

This clonotype occurred a few times. The gene calls are TRBV20-1 and TRBJ2-7; 7 nucleotides match TRBD2. V lost 3 bases to trimming and J lost 5 bases; unmatched junction nucleotides: 13. From germline, CDR1 is DFQATT and CDR2 SNEGSKA (reference sequence). The CDR3 is 15 residues long. CDR3: CSASPPGAGTDEQYF. For the CDR3, the DNA is TGCAGTGCTAGTCCCCCCGGAGCGGGAACCGACGAGCAGTACTTC.

V gene TRBV11-2 combines with J gene TRBJ2-1, with 9 bases fitting TRBD1. CDR3 length: 15 residues. V gave up 1 base and J gave up 8 bases; unmatched junction bases: 6. In germline, CDR1 is SGHAT, CDR2 FQNNGV. In nucleotides, the CDR3 is TGTGCCAGCAGCTTAGTGGGGACAGGGTATCATGAGCAGTTCTTC. Amino acids: CASSLVGTGYHEQFF. Combining the CDR3 with reference TRBV11-2 and TRBJ2-1 gives the whole variable domain EAGVAQSPRYKIIEKRQSVAFWCNPISGHATLYWYQQILGQGPKLLIQFQNNGVVDDSQLPKDRFSAERLKGVDSTLKIQPAKLEDSAVYLCASSLVGTGYHEQFFGPGTRLTVL.

This clonotype has at least ten counts. The germline gene is not matched at one end of the junction; a read error may be the cause. V usage is TRBV6-1 and J usage is TRBJ1-1; D call uncertain. The CDR3 loop spans 13 amino acids. Germline loops: CDR1 MNHNS, CDR2 SASEGT. The CDR3 DNA is TGTGCCAGCAGGGAAGTCTGGAACACTGAAGCTTTCTTT. This translates into CASREVWNTEAFF.

This clonotype came up many times. The chain recombines TRBV20-1 with TRBJ1-6; the D gene is possibly TRBD1 (5 bases). The germline gives CDR1 DFQATT, CDR2 SNEGSKA (reference sequence). Trimming left V 3 bases short and J 8 bases short, with 5 bases between. This CDR3 is 11 amino acids long. The CDR3 spells CSASRDSPLHF. The CDR3 nucleotides read TGCAGTGCTAGCAGGGATTCACCCCTCCACTTT.

This rearrangement joins TRBV7-9 to TRBJ2-7; no definite D call. Trimming pared 3 bases from V and 6 bases from J, leaving 15 bases between. Germline-derived CDR1 and CDR2 are SEHNR and FQNEAQ (reference sequence). This CDR3 has 14 residues. This CDR3 is CASSFGRALGEQYF. The DNA for the CDR3 is TGTGCCAGCAGCTTCGGACGGGCCCTGGGCGAGCAGTACTTC.

This clonotype was seen repeatedly, ten times or more. V gene TRBV28 combines with J gene TRBJ2-1, with 10 nucleotides matching TRBD2. This CDR3 region has 16 residues. With 6 bases clipped from V and 12 bases from J, the junction kept 17 bases outside the gene matches. Per the germline V gene, CDR1 is MDHEN and CDR2 is SYDVKM. DNA for the CDR3: TGTGCCAGCAGGGCTCCTATCGCTAGCGGGAGAGCGGGGCAGTTCTTC. Translation gives CASRAPIASGRAGQFF.

This clonotype was seen a few times. The chain couples TRBV11-3 to TRBJ2-1; the D is unclear. The V end was cut by 4 bases, the J end by 2 bases, with 3 bases between. The CDR3 is made up of 12 amino acids. CDR1 is SGHNT and CDR2 is YENEEA in the germline V gene. CDR3 in amino acids: CASSSTYNEQFF. The CDR3 bases are TGTGCCAGCAGCTCGACCTACAATGAGCAGTTCTTC.

The rearrangement joins TRBV12-3 or TRBV12-4 to TRBJ2-5; possible D gene TRBD2, 6 bases. V shed 3 bases and J shed 1 base, with 18 bases lying between them. The CDR3 loop spans 17 amino acids. The chain's CDR3 is CASSFVLALPAQETQYF. The DNA for the CDR3 is TGTGCCAGCAGTTTCGTACTAGCCCTCCCGGCCCAAGAGACCCAGTACTTC.

The chain is built from TRBV2 and TRBJ2-1, with D possibly TRBD2 on 6 matching bases. Looked up from germline, CDR1 is SNHLY and CDR2 is FYNNEI. Trimming shortened V by 2 bases and J by 4 bases, and 12 bases separated the two germline ends. The CDR3 loop spans 15 amino acids. The CDR3 region has the DNA TGTGCCAGCAGTGAATTACTCCGGGGGTACAATGAGCAGTTCTTC. Protein product: CASSELLRGYNEQFF.

This clonotype was seen repeatedly, ten times or more. CDR3 bases: TGTGCCAGCGGGGGGAGATTGAACACTGAAGCTTTCTTT. This sequence encodes CASGGRLNTEAFF. The chain uses TRBV7-2 and TRBJ1-1; D is possibly TRBD1 (5 bases). This CDR3 is 13 amino acids long. Germline V gene data show CDR1 as SGHTA and CDR2 as FQGNSA. The V gene lost 8 bases and the J gene lost 0 bases, with 10 bases spanning the gap. Filled out from reference TRBV7-2 and TRBJ1-1, the complete variable domain reads GAGVSQSPSNKVTEKGKDVELRCDPISGHTALYWYRQSLGQGLEFLIYFQGNSAPDKSGLPSDRFSAERTGGSVSTLTIQRTQQEDSAVYLCASGGRLNTEAFFGQGTRLTVV.

V and J are TRBV27 and TRBJ2-5; 9 bases map to TRBD1. V gave up 8 bases and J gave up 6 bases; unmatched junction bases: 13. Germline V gives CDR1 MNHEY, CDR2 SMNVEV (reference sequence). The CDR3 totals 15 residues. The CDR3 is CASDDRDRVVKTQYF. The CDR3 DNA reads as TGTGCCAGCGACGACCGGGACAGGGTCGTAAAGACCCAGTACTTC.

This clonotype was counted many times. This chain joins TRBV7-6 and TRBJ1-1; D is undetermined. Trimming left V 5 bases short and J 0 bases short, with 13 bases between. This CDR3 has 15 amino acids. Germline CDR1 and CDR2: SGHVS and FNYEAQ. In DNA, the CDR3 is TGTGCCAGCAGCCTCCAGGCCGGATTGAACACTGAAGCTTTCTTT. Its translation: CASSLQAGLNTEAFF.

V usage is TRBV20-1 and J usage is TRBJ1-6; no clear D gene. From germline, CDR1 is DFQATT and CDR2 SNEGSKA (reference sequence). The CDR3 consists of 14 residues. With 6 bases removed from V and 9 bases from J, the gap between germline ends came to 18 bases. CDR3 amino acids: CSARRVRRSSPLHF. In nucleotides, the CDR3 is TGCAGTGCCAGAAGGGTACGGAGGAGTTCACCCCTCCACTTT.

This clonotype has just a few counts. The J gene is TRBJ2-3, the V gene TRBV28; tentative D call: TRBD1 (7 bases). The CDR3 has 17 residues. V was clipped by 1 base and J by 3 bases, with 17 bases between them. Germline V lookup: CDR1 MDHEN, CDR2 SYDVKM. The CDR3 spells CASSLSGVRGETDTQYF. The CDR3 nucleotides read TGTGCCAGCAGTTTATCCGGTGTCAGGGGGGAGACAGATACGCAGTATTTT.

This rearrangement joins TRBV9 to TRBJ2-1; TRBD1 is a possible D gene (5 bases). The CDR3 is 12 residues long. In germline, CDR1 is SGDLS, CDR2 YYNGEE. Deletions cut 3 bases from V and 8 bases from J, with 9 bases between. The CDR3 region is CASSAQGDEQFF. CDR3 nucleotide sequence: TGTGCCAGCAGCGCCCAGGGCGATGAGCAGTTCTTC. Complete variable domain (other parts from reference TRBV9 and TRBJ2-1): DSGVTQTPKHLITATGQRVTLRCSPRSGDLSVYWYQQSLDQGLQFLIQYYNGEERAKGNILERFSAQQFPDLHSELNLSSLELGDSALYFCASSAQGDEQFFGPGTRLTVL.

This rearrangement joins TRBV7-9 to TRBJ1-1; D not certain. Trimming removed 1 base from V and 4 bases from J, with 7 bases in between. The CDR3 has 13 amino acids. CDR1 SEHNR and CDR2 FQNEAQ come from the germline V gene (reference sequence). CDR3 amino acids: CASSLEGATEAFF. The CDR3 DNA reads as TGTGCCAGCAGCTTAGAGGGTGCCACTGAAGCTTTCTTT.

This clonotype showed up many times. This chain joins TRBV12-3 or TRBV12-4 and TRBJ1-1; 10 bases are shared with TRBD1. J was trimmed by 0 bases and V by 4 bases; bases with no gene match: 20. The CDR3 covers 21 residues. CDR3 protein: CASSSLTFPGQGKRMNTEAFF. As DNA, the CDR3 is TGTGCCAGCAGTTCCTTGACCTTCCCGGGACAGGGGAAGCGTATGAACACTGAAGCTTTCTTT.

This clonotype was recorded a few times. The V and J genes are TRBV11-2 and TRBJ2-7; D is possibly TRBD1 or TRBD2 (5 bases each). This CDR3 contains 13 residues. Germline assignment: CDR1 SGHAT and CDR2 FQNNGV. V lost 4 bases and J 6 bases, leaving 13 bases between the germline ends. The CDR3 loop reads CASSWDPFGEQYF. The CDR3 DNA reads TGTGCCAGCAGCTGGGACCCTTTCGGCGAGCAGTACTTC.

This rearrangement joins TRBV7-2 to TRBJ2-3, with D possibly matching TRBD2 (5 bases). V was pared by 6 bases and J by 0 bases, with 13 bases between. Germline V gene data show CDR1 as SGHTA and CDR2 as FQGNSA. The CDR3 is 15 residues long. The CDR3 sequence is CASRRPTISTDTQYF. The CDR3, as DNA: TGTGCCAGCAGAAGACCGACTATTAGCACAGATACGCAGTATTTT.

The chain couples TRBV4-1 to TRBJ2-7, with D perhaps TRBD2 (6 bases). CDR3 size: 15 residues. From germline, CDR1 is MGHRA and CDR2 YSYEKL. The V gene lost 0 bases and the J gene lost 2 bases, with 11 bases spanning the gap. The CDR3 loop is CASSQEISGTYEQYF. CDR3 bases: TGCGCCAGCAGCCAAGAGATTAGCGGTACCTACGAGCAGTACTTC.